This T cell receptor (beta chain) was sequenced for a study of OX40 agonist ivuxolimab in advanced cancers. Study-wide background: The group had a mean age of approximately 60 years, ranged from about 23 to 85, and was just under 85% male.

Sampled blood was obtained at baseline, cycle 4 day 1, and cycle 7 day 1. The method was immunoSEQ multiplex PCR; TCRdb's version includes in-frame clones alone and lacks a portion of them. Seen here are tens of thousands of clones, more than 70% observed once, and the top ten hold 0.5% to 0.65%. Germline values: CDR1 SGHTA, CDR2 FQGNSA. Trimming took 4 bases from V and 1 from J, leaving 11 bases between them. The CDR3 runs to 15 residues. The chain combines TRBV7-2 with TRBJ1-5; tentative D call: TRBD1 (5 bases). This TCR was recovered from an adult with an advanced solid tumor such as melanoma, head and neck, liver or kidney cancer. The specimen was CD4+ or CD8+ T cells sorted from blood, collected in a trial of the OX40 agonist ivuxolimab. CDR3 bases: TGTGCCAGCAGCTCCGCCCCAGGGAGCAATCAGCCCCAGCATTTT. It codes for CASSSAPGSNQPQHF. The entire variable domain, with the rest obtained from reference TRBV7-2 and TRBJ1-5, is as follows: GAGVSQSPSNKVTEKGKDVELRCDPISGHTALYWYRQSLGQGLEFLIYFQGNSAPDKSGLPSDRFSAERTGGSVSTLTIQRTQQEDSAVYLCASSSAPGSNQPQHFGDGTRLSIL.